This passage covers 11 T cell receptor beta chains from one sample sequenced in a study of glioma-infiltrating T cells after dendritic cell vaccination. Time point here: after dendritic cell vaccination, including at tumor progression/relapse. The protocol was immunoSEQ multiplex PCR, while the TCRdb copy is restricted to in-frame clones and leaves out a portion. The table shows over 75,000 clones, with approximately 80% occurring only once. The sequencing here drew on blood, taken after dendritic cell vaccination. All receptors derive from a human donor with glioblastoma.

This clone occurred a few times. In DNA form, the CDR3 reads TGTGCCAGCTCACCGCAGGACTACTATGGCTACACCTTC. Encoded protein: CASSPQDYYGYTF. The V gene is TRBV18, the J gene TRBJ1-2, with D unresolved. Germline assignment: CDR1 KGHSH and CDR2 LQKENI. The CDR3 has 13 residues. With 3 bases removed from V and 3 bases from J, the gap between germline ends came to 8 bases.

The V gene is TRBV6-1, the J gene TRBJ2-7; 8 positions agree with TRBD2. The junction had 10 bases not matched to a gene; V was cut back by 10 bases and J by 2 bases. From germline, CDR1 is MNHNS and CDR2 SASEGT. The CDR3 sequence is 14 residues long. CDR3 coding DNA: TGTGCCACCAGGAGGCGGGAGGCCCCCTACGAGCAGTACGTC. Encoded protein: CATRRREAPYEQYV.

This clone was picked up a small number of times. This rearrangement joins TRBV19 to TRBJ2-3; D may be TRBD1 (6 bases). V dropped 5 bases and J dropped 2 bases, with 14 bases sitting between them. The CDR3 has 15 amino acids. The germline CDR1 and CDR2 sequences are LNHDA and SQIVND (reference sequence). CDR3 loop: CASSPSGAATDTQYF. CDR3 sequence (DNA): TGTGCCAGTAGTCCCTCAGGGGCCGCCACAGATACGCAGTATTTT.

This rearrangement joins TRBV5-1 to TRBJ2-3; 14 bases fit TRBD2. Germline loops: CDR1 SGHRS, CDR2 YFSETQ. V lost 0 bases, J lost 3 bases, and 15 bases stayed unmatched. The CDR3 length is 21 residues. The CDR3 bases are TGCGCCAGCAGCTTGGCAAAAGGGACTAGCGGGAGTATATGGAAAACAGATACGCAGTATTTT. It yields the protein CASSLAKGTSGSIWKTDTQYF.

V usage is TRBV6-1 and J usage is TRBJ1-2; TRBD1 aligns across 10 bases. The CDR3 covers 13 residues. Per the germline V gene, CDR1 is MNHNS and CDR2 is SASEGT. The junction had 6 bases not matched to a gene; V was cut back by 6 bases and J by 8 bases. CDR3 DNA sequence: TGTGCCAGCAGGACAGGGGGCGCGTCAGGCTACACCTTC. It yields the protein CASRTGGASGYTF.

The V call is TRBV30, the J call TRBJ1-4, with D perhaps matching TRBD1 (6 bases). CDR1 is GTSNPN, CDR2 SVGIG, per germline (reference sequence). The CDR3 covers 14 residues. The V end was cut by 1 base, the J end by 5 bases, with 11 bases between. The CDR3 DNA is TGTGCCTGGAGTGGCAGGGGAGAAAATGAAAAACTGTTTTTT. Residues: CAWSGRGENEKLFF.

This chain's CDR3 is CASSLAGDPFDYGYTF. For the CDR3, the DNA is TGCGCCAGCAGCTTGGCGGGGGACCCATTTGACTATGGCTACACCTTC. This chain joins TRBV5-1 and TRBJ1-2; D is possibly TRBD1 (5 bases). Looked up from germline, CDR1 is SGHRS and CDR2 is YFSETQ. This CDR3 comprises 16 residues. V was pared by 0 bases and J by 3 bases, with 15 bases between.

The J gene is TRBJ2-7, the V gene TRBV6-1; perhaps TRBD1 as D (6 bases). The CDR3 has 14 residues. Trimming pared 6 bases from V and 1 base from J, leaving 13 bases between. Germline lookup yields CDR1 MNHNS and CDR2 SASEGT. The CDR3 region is CASRQGHISYEQYV. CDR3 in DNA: TGTGCCAGCAGGCAGGGGCACATTTCCTACGAGCAGTACGTC.

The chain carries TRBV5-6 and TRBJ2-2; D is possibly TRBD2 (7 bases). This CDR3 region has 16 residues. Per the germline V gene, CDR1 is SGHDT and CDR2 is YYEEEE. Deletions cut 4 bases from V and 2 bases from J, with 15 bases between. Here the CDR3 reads CASSVPGGVNTGELFF. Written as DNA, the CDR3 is TGTGCCAGCAGCGTTCCGGGGGGCGTTAACACCGGGGAGCTGTTTTTT.

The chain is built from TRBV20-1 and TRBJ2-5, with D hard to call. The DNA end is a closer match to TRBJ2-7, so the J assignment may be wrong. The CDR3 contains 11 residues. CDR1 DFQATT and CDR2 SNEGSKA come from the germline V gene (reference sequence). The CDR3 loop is CSASLGYEQYF. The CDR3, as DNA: TGCAGTGCTAGTCTCGGGTACGAGCAGTACTTC.

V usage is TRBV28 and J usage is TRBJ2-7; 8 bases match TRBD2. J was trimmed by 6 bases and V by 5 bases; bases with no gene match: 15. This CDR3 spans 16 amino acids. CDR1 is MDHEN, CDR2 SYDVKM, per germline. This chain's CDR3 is CASSAITSGTLGEQYV. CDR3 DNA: TGTGCCAGCAGTGCCATCACTAGCGGCACCTTGGGCGAGCAGTACGTC.